The present T cell receptor beta chain was sequenced within a study of shared clonotypes between healthy human individuals. The assay was immunoSEQ multiplex PCR, and TCRdb's table has in-frame clones only and misses some. The sample records roughly 1,500,000 clones, 98% being singletons. Study results and caveats: Roughly 5% of naive CD4 clonotypes were shared across several donors.

As regards this clone: Its antigen is unidentified. A much larger clone differs by one base, so this may be a read error.

V lost 3 bases to trimming and J lost 3 bases, with 3 bases between them. In germline, CDR1 is SGHRS, CDR2 YFSETQ. This CDR3 contains 11 residues. The specimen sequenced was naive CD4+ T cells sorted from blood. The subset is: CD45RA+ positively selected. The clonotype originates from a man aged 25-45 years in good health. V gene TRBV5-1 combines with J gene TRBJ2-5, with no clear D. CDR3 DNA sequence: TGCGCCAGCAGCTGGAAAGAGACCCAGTACTTC. Residues: CASSWKETQYF.